The rows below give T cell receptor beta chains drawn from one sample of a study of blood T cell repertoires in COVID-19. Method: immunoSEQ multiplex PCR; TCRdb's copy keeps in-frame clones and lacks some. The top ten hold 2% to 2.5% of the sample, which has fewer than 300,000 clones, approximately 91% seen once. The sequencing sample was made of PBMCs or T cells enriched from blood (not recorded which). These receptors originate from a woman aged 40 to 55 with acute COVID-19. The CDR3 runs from the conserved cysteine through the conserved F or W. The D gene is left open where the match is weak. Clone size appears in some rows only: once, few, many, or a class for an expanded clone.

J,size,V,D,CDR3,DNA
TRBJ2-1,-,TRBV6-2/TRBV6-3,TRBD2,CASSYLSGSLDNEQFF,TGTGCCAGCAGTTACCTTAGCGGGAGTCTGGACAATGAGCAGTTCTTC
TRBJ2-7,-,TRBV5-8,-,CASLPQWGRSYEQYF,TGTGCCAGCCTACCTCAGTGGGGGCGATCGTACGAGCAGTACTTC
TRBJ2-5,-,TRBV3-1/TRBV3-2,-,CASSQDLETQYF,TGTGCCAGCAGCCAAGATCTTGAGACCCAGTACTTC
TRBJ2-1,-,TRBV4-3,TRBD2,CASSQDVGTSGRNEQFF,TGCGCCAGCAGCCAAGATGTGGGGACTAGCGGGAGAAATGAGCAGTTCTTC
TRBJ1-1,once,TRBV9,-,CASSGTELNTEAFF,TGTGCCAGCAGCGGGACAGAATTGAACACTGAAGCTTTCTTT
TRBJ2-7,-,TRBV18,-,CASSPGQGIYF,TGTGCCAGCTCACCAGGGCAGGGGATATACTTC
TRBJ1-6,-,TRBV2,TRBD1,CASRPTADRAQLPHF,TGTGCCAGCAGACCCACCGCGGACAGGGCCCAACTCCCCCACTTT
TRBJ1-6,once,TRBV12-3/TRBV12-4,-,CASSFANTPLHF,TGTGCCAGCAGTTTCGCTAATACACCCCTCCACTTT
TRBJ1-5,-,TRBV5-5,-,CASSPQGSQPQHF,TGTGCCAGCAGCCCACAGGGAAGTCAGCCCCAGCATTTT
TRBJ1-1,-,TRBV12-5,-,CASRGITNTEAFF,TGTGCTAGTAGGGGAATAACGAACACTGAAGCTTTCTTT
TRBJ1-1,-,TRBV30,TRBD1,CAWSTTGANTEAFF,TGTGCCTGGAGTACCACAGGGGCCAACACTGAAGCTTTCTTT
TRBJ1-3,-,TRBV5-1,TRBD1,CASSVQGASGNTIYF,TGCGCCAGCAGCGTACAGGGGGCCTCTGGAAACACCATATATTTT
TRBJ2-7,-,TRBV5-4,TRBD2,CASSPRPWASGPREQYF,TGTGCCAGCAGCCCCCGGCCTTGGGCTAGCGGACCCCGGGAGCAGTACTTC
TRBJ2-3,-,TRBV28,-,CASTRRGRRGDTQYF,TGTGCCAGCACTCGCCGGGGGAGGAGGGGAGATACGCAGTATTTT
TRBJ2-1,-,TRBV24-1,TRBD2,CATSDLQTSGIDEQFF,TGTGCCACCAGTGATTTGCAGACTAGCGGGATCGATGAGCAGTTCTTC
TRBJ2-5,-,TRBV5-1,-,CASSLGGVGGLQETQYF,TGCGCCAGCAGCTTGGGAGGTGTGGGAGGCCTACAAGAGACCCAGTACTTC
TRBJ2-5,-,TRBV7-2,TRBD2,CASSSFVRLGGSQETQYF,TGTGCCAGCAGCTCCTTCGTGCGGCTCGGGGGGTCCCAAGAGACCCAGTACTTC
TRBJ1-6,-,TRBV4-2,TRBD1,CASSPRDRGGDSPLHF,TGTGCCAGCAGCCCCCGGGACAGGGGGGGGGATTCACCCCTCCACTTT
TRBJ2-7,-,TRBV11-3,TRBD2,CASQPGLAGVGGTYEQYF,TGTGCCAGCCAACCGGGACTAGCGGGAGTAGGGGGAACCTACGAGCAGTACTTC
TRBJ2-2,-,TRBV5-1,TRBD1,CASSTGDRGGGRTGELFF,TGCGCCAGCAGCACAGGGGACAGGGGGGGCGGACGCACCGGGGAGCTGTTTTTT
TRBJ1-3,-,TRBV15,-,CATSRRSSGNTIYF,TGTGCCACCAGCAGGCGTAGCTCTGGAAACACCATATATTTT
TRBJ2-7,-,TRBV5-4,TRBD1,CASSLVQGASYEQYF,TGTGCCAGCAGCTTGGTACAGGGGGCCTCCTACGAGCAGTACTTC
TRBJ2-1,-,TRBV5-1,TRBD2,CASSLVGLASYNEQFF,TGCGCCAGCAGCTTGGTCGGACTAGCGAGCTACAATGAGCAGTTCTTC
TRBJ1-4,-,TRBV7-2,-,CASSPGSGAATNEKLFF,TGTGCCAGCAGCCCGGGGTCAGGGGCTGCAACTAATGAAAAACTGTTTTTT
TRBJ1-1,once,TRBV18,-,CASSPNKNTEAFF,TGTGCCAGCTCACCAAACAAGAACACTGAAGCTTTCTTT
TRBJ1-3,-,TRBV28,-,CASSFSGRGDTIYF,TGTGCCAGCAGTTTTTCGGGTAGGGGCGACACCATATATTTT
TRBJ1-2,-,TRBV24-1,-,CATSQGGYGYTF,TGTGCCACCAGTCAGGGAGGCTATGGCTACACCTTC
TRBJ1-4,-,TRBV19,TRBD1,CASSIAGGTANEKLFF,TGTGCCAGTAGTATTGCAGGGGGGACTGCTAATGAAAAACTGTTTTTT
TRBJ1-1,-,TRBV3-1/TRBV3-2,-,CASRGIDRLNTEAFF,TGTGCCAGCAGGGGAATTGACAGGCTGAACACTGAAGCTTTCTTT
TRBJ1-5,-,TRBV18,-,CASSPAGRSNQPQHF,TGTGCCAGCTCACCAGCCGGTAGAAGCAATCAGCCCCAGCATTTT
TRBJ2-5,-,TRBV19,-,CASSAVVQETQYF,TGTGCCAGTAGTGCGGTAGTCCAAGAGACCCAGTACTTC
TRBJ2-5,-,TRBV19,-,CASSIVSQETQYF,TGTGCCAGTAGTATAGTGAGTCAAGAGACCCAGTACTTC
TRBJ2-7,-,TRBV5-7,TRBD2,CASSTSGTTARGIYEQYF,TGTGCCAGCAGCACTAGCGGGACTACAGCCCGGGGGATCTACGAGCAGTACTTC
TRBJ2-4,once,TRBV19,TRBD1,CASSTGQGLAFF,TGTGCCAGTAGTACCGGACAGGGACTTGCATTCTTC
TRBJ1-5,once,TRBV5-5,-,CASSKESLGGQPQHF,TGTGCCAGCAGCAAGGAGAGCCTCGGAGGTCAGCCCCAGCATTTT
TRBJ2-5,-,TRBV28,TRBD2,CASTLPGGETQYF,TGTGCCAGCACCCTCCCGGGGGGGGAGACCCAGTACTTC
TRBJ1-3,-,TRBV16,-,CASSQQNSGNTIYF,TGTGCCAGCAGCCAACAGAACTCTGGAAACACCATATATTTT
TRBJ1-1,-,TRBV14,-,CASSQALGSGDTEAFF,TGTGCCAGCAGCCAAGCGTTGGGATCGGGGGACACTGAAGCTTTCTTT
TRBJ1-1,-,TRBV18,-,CASSPILDEAAFF,TGTGCCAGCTCACCTATTCTAGATGAGGCGGCTTTCTTT
TRBJ2-2,-,TRBV9,-,CASSAAGLPTAGELFF,TGTGCCAGCAGCGCCGCGGGACTCCCCACGGCCGGGGAGCTGTTTTTT
TRBJ2-3,-,TRBV5-1,-,CASSRNWGTNTDTQYF,TGCGCCAGCAGCCGAAACTGGGGCACAAACACAGATACGCAGTATTTT
TRBJ2-3,-,TRBV9,TRBD2,CASSSASGGPSDTQYF,TGTGCCAGCAGCTCTGCTAGCGGGGGGCCATCAGATACGCAGTATTTT
TRBJ2-3,-,TRBV5-1,-,CASSLNKDTQYF,TGCGCCAGCAGCTTGAATAAAGATACGCAGTATTTT
TRBJ1-2,-,TRBV7-9,TRBD1,CASSVIPTGNYGYTF,TGTGCCAGCAGCGTCATACCGACAGGGAACTATGGCTACACCTTC
TRBJ2-7,-,TRBV7-2,-,CASSLGRGYEQYF,TGTGCCAGCAGCTTAGGCAGGGGCTACGAGCAGTACTTC
TRBJ1-2,-,TRBV28,-,CASSLRRYGYTF,TGTGCCAGCAGTCTGCGTCGCTATGGCTACACCTTC
TRBJ1-6,-,TRBV5-5,-,CASSLQAASYNSPLHF,TGTGCCAGCAGCTTACAGGCGGCCTCCTATAATTCACCCCTCCACTTT
TRBJ1-2,-,TRBV5-5,-,CASSSTLAQGRPYGYTF,TGTGCCAGCAGCTCCACCCTCGCTCAGGGCCGGCCCTATGGCTACACCTTC
TRBJ2-2,once,TRBV5-4,TRBD1,CASSKRTGVGDTGELFF,TGTGCCAGCAGCAAGCGGACAGGGGTTGGCGACACCGGGGAGCTGTTTTTT
TRBJ1-4,-,TRBV24-1,TRBD1,CATSDPGTGSEKLFF,TGTGCCACCAGTGACCCCGGGACAGGAAGCGAAAAACTGTTTTTT
TRBJ2-1,-,TRBV7-9,-,CASSPDYYNEQFF,TGTGCCAGCAGCCCCGACTACTACAATGAGCAGTTCTTC
TRBJ2-2,-,TRBV9,-,CASSVASGALLDGELFF,TGTGCCAGCAGCGTAGCTTCAGGGGCTCTACTGGACGGGGAGCTGTTTTTT
TRBJ2-5,-,TRBV7-6,TRBD2,CASSPPGGTEETQYF,TGTGCCAGCAGCCCTCCGGGAGGGACCGAAGAGACCCAGTACTTC
TRBJ1-1,-,TRBV5-1,-,CASSLVARLGNTEAFF,TGCGCCAGCAGCTTGGTTGCGCGCCTTGGGAACACTGAAGCTTTCTTT
TRBJ2-7,-,TRBV2,-,CASSEVRWRDGYEQYF,TGTGCCAGCAGTGAAGTTAGATGGCGGGATGGCTACGAGCAGTACTTC
TRBJ1-1,-,TRBV7-2,-,CASSLWSQGGEAFF,TGTGCCAGCAGCTTATGGTCGCAGGGAGGTGAAGCTTTCTTT
TRBJ2-7,-,TRBV28,-,CASSLAPYEQYF,TGTGCCAGCAGTTTAGCGCCCTACGAGCAGTACTTC
TRBJ2-1,-,TRBV6-2/TRBV6-3,-,CASSYFGSGNEQFF,TGTGCCAGCAGTTATTTCGGTAGCGGCAATGAGCAGTTCTTC
TRBJ1-1,-,TRBV18,TRBD1,CASSPTGGGTEAFF,TGTGCCAGCTCACCTACAGGGGGCGGCACTGAAGCTTTCTTT